This record looks at one TCR beta chain sequence and its context. This record comes from a study of T cell changes during pregnancy in multiple sclerosis. The CDR3 contains 15 residues. V shed 0 bases, J shed 6 bases, and the junction held 6 bases outside the gene matches. The V gene's germline CDR1 is ENHRY and CDR2 SYGVKD. Profiling relied on immunoSEQ multiplex PCR, and the TCRdb table lists in-frame clones only, not all of them. This sample has some 100,000 clones, with more than 90% found just once. This chain joins TRBV10-3 and TRBJ2-3; the match to TRBD2 covers 7 bases. The receptor comes from a female donor with multiple sclerosis, enrolled in a pregnancy study. The input for sequencing was peripheral blood, taken in the second trimester of pregnancy. The CDR3 protein is CAISESGAGVDTQYF. The CDR3, as DNA: TGTGCCATCAGTGAGTCAGGGGCGGGAGTGGATACGCAGTATTTT.